The 11 T cell receptor beta chains in this list originate from one sample, sequenced in a study of blood T cell repertoires in COVID-19. TCRdb's copy holds only in-frame clones and misses some; the assay was immunoSEQ multiplex PCR. This sample yields some 270,000 clones, of which approximately 86% are seen a single time; approximately 8.2% belongs to the top ten. The sequencing input was peripheral blood. Source of these receptors: a man in his forties or fifties with active or convalescent COVID-19.

Written as DNA, the CDR3 is TGCGCCAGCAGTCAACCGGGACAGGGCGGTACAGATACGCAGTATTTT. This codes for CASSQPGQGGTDTQYF. The rearrangement links TRBV23-1 to TRBJ2-3; 9 nucleotides line up with TRBD1. TRBV23-1 is an ORF for which the function is uncertain. The CDR3 totals 16 residues. Unmatched junction bases numbered 6, after V lost 2 bases and J lost 3 bases.

The CDR3 sequence: CASSVLREDSYNEQFF. CDR3 DNA: TGTGCCAGCAGCGTATTGCGGGAGGACTCCTACAATGAGCAGTTCTTC. The chain is built from TRBV9 and TRBJ2-1; TRBD2 agrees at 8 bases. J was trimmed by 0 bases and V by 1 base; bases with no gene match: 3. Germline-derived CDR1 and CDR2 are SGDLS and YYNGEE. The CDR3 extends over 16 amino acids.

For the CDR3, the DNA is TGTGCCAGTAGTATAGAAGACAGGGGTTCCGCGAACACCGGGGAGCTGTTTTTT. It translates to CASSIEDRGSANTGELFF. The V call is TRBV19, the J call TRBJ2-2, with 8 bases matching TRBD1. The V segment lost 0 bases and the J segment 0 bases; nucleotides outside the gene matches: 6. CDR1 is LNHDA, CDR2 SQIVND, per germline (reference sequence). This CDR3 spans 18 amino acids.

The chain has TRBV2 and TRBJ1-5; D perhaps matches TRBD1 (5 bases). Germline CDR1 is SNHLY and CDR2 is FYNNEI. Between the trimmed V and J ends, which lost 4 bases and 6 bases, there was a span of 10 bases. The CDR3 covers 13 residues. Here the CDR3 DNA reads TGTGCCAGCAGTGCTGAAGGGGTTCAGCCCCAGCATTTT. Residues: CASSAEGVQPQHF.

This sequence joins TRBV9 and TRBJ2-2; tentatively, D is TRBD1 (5 bases). Germline CDR1 is SGDLS and CDR2 is YYNGEE. The CDR3 covers 15 residues. Trimming removed 3 bases at V and 6 bases at J, with 15 bases between. Written as DNA, the CDR3 is TGTGCCAGCAGCGCTCAACCCCTAGGGGCCGGGGAGCTGTTTTTT. Translating it yields CASSAQPLGAGELFF.

The chain employs TRBV25-1 and TRBJ2-2; D remains ambiguous. Trimming took 3 bases from V and 10 from J, leaving 15 bases between them. Germline V lookup: CDR1 MGHDK, CDR2 SYGVNS. The CDR3 is 14 residues long. Here the CDR3 DNA reads TGTGCCAGCAGTGACGATAGTCGGAGTACGGAGCTGTTTTTT. Its translation is CASSDDSRSTELFF.

Remarks on this clone: The same CDR3 also results from other DNA sequences found in this sample. The chain employs TRBV5-6 and TRBJ2-1, with D tentatively TRBD2 (6 bases). Germline lookup yields CDR1 SGHDT and CDR2 YYEEEE. CDR3 length: 14 residues. V shed 0 bases and J shed 7 bases, with 11 bases lying between them. The CDR3 reads CASSLGIAANEQFF. The DNA of the CDR3 is TGTGCCAGCAGCTTGGGGATAGCGGCAAATGAGCAGTTCTTC. The entire variable domain, with the rest obtained from reference TRBV5-6 and TRBJ2-1, is as follows: DAGVTQSPTHLIKTRGQQVTLRCSPKSGHDTVSWYQQALGQGPQFIFQYYEEEERQRGNFPDRFSGHQFPNYSSELNVNALLLGDSALYLCASSLGIAANEQFFGPGTRLTVL.

This chain links TRBV24-1 with TRBJ1-2; D is uncertain. The V end lost 3 bases, the J end lost 2 bases, and 15 bases lay between the germline ends. The CDR3 sequence is 16 residues long. Per the germline V gene, CDR1 is KGHDR and CDR2 is SFDVKD. The CDR3 loop is CATSDPDGRGNYGYTF. CDR3 coding DNA: TGTGCCACCAGTGATCCAGACGGGCGGGGAAACTATGGCTACACCTTC.

V gene TRBV5-4 combines with J gene TRBJ2-1; maybe TRBD1 (5 bases). The CDR3 has 15 amino acids. V lost 1 base to trimming and J lost 4 bases, with 12 bases between them. From germline, CDR1 is SGHNT and CDR2 YYREEE (reference sequence). CDR3 in amino acids: CASSLWGGSYNEQFF. DNA of the CDR3: TGTGCCAGCAGCTTGTGGGGCGGCTCATACAATGAGCAGTTCTTC.

This chain uses TRBV19 with TRBJ2-5; TRBD1 matches 10 bases. Germline CDR1 reads LNHDA; CDR2 reads SQIVND (reference sequence). V shed 5 bases, J shed 5 bases, and the junction held 8 bases outside the gene matches. CDR3 length: 15 amino acids. DNA for the CDR3: TGTGCCAGTAGTGCCCCGGGACAGGGGACCGAGACCCAGTACTTC. This translates into CASSAPGQGTETQYF. Based on the CDR3 plus reference TRBV19 and TRBJ2-5, the full variable domain is DGGITQSPKYLFRKEGQNVTLSCEQNLNHDAMYWYRQDPGQGLRLIYYSQIVNDFQKGDIAEGYSVSREKKESFPLTVTSAQKNPTAFYLCASSAPGQGTETQYFGPGTRLLVL.

The chain has TRBV5-1 and TRBJ1-2, with D maybe TRBD1 (5 bases). V was shortened by 4 bases and J by 3 bases, with 19 bases between the two germline ends. Per germline, CDR1 SGHRS and CDR2 YFSETQ. The CDR3 totals 16 residues. CDR3 in DNA: TGCGCCAGCAGCAGCGCCCCAGGGAGGGTACACTATGGCTACACCTTC. It translates to CASSSAPGRVHYGYTF.